This T cell receptor beta chain was sequenced for a study of identifying expanded T cells in peripheral blood. Study results and limitations: Clone count variance between roughly 2-week samples rose with total template count. About 1.2 clones differed between technical replicates, versus approximately 17 and 20 over time.

No infections or other immune events were documented during collection. Concerning this clone: What it recognizes is unknown.

Profiled with immunoSEQ multiplex PCR; TCRdb holds only in-frame clones, not every one. The profile shows 90,000 to 120,000 clones, about 89% of them singletons. The CDR3 loop spans 13 amino acids. Trimming cost V 4 bases and J 1 base, with 8 bases left between them. CDR1 is SGHRS, CDR2 YFSETQ, per germline. The chain has TRBV5-1 and TRBJ2-5; the D is unclear. Specimen: blood. This TCR was sampled from a person aged 18-69 years in good health. This CDR3 reads CASSLQVQETQYF. DNA of the CDR3: TGCGCCAGCAGCCTTCAGGTCCAAGAGACCCAGTACTTC.